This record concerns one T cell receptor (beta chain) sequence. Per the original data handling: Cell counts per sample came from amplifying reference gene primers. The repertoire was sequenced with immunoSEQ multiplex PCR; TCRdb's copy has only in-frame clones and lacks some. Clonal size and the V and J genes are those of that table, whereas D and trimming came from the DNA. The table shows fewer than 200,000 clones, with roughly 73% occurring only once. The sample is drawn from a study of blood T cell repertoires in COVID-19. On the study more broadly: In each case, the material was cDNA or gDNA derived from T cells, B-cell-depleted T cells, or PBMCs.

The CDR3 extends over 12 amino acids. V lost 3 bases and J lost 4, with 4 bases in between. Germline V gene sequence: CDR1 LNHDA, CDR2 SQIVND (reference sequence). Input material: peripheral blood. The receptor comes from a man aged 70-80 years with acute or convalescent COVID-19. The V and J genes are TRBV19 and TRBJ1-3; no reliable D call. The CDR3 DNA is TGTGCCAGTAGTATTATCGGAAACACCATATATTTT. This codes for CASSIIGNTIYF.